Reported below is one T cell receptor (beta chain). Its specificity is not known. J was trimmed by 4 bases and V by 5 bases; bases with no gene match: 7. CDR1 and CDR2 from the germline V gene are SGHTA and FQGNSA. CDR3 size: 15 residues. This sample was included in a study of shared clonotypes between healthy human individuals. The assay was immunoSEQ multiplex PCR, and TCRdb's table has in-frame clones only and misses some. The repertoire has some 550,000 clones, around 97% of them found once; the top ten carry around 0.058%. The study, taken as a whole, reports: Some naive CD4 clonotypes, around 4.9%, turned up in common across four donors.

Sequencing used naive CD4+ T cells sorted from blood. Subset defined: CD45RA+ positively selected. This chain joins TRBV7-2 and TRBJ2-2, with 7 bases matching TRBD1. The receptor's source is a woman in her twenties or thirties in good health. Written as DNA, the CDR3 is TGTGCCAGCAGCATACAGACAGGGCTCACCGGGGAGCTGTTTTTT. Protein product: CASSIQTGLTGELFF.